The rows below give T cell receptor beta chains drawn from one sample of a study of cytomegalovirus exposure and HLA in healthy donors. Sequenced by immunoSEQ multiplex PCR; TCRdb stores in-frame clones only, minus some. This sample carries around 150,000 clones, 60% to 80% of them seen once, and the ten largest clones take 2%. What was sequenced was PBMCs. These receptors were collected from a man aged 25 to 40 in good health and CMV-seronegative. Each CDR3 is given without its conserved first and last residue.

>TRBJ2-5|TRBV7-8
ASSPKSGREGETQY
>TRBJ2-7|TRBV29-1
SIQGARQEQY
>TRBJ1-5|TRBV28
ASREVTGSNQPQH
>TRBJ2-5|TRBV4-1
ASSQVPGSETQY
>TRBJ1-1|TRBV7-3
ASSPGQGTEAF
>TRBJ2-1|TRBV6-5
ATLRLGVYNEQF
>TRBJ2-5|TRBV11-1
ASSLGLLAGGQETQY
>TRBJ1-3|TRBV7-2
ASSSTGISGNTIY
>TRBJ2-5|TRBV4-2
ASSHGGADQETQY
>TRBJ2-7|TRBV7-9
ASSSGTGVNEQY
>TRBJ1-4|TRBV2
ASSAGARYEKLF
>TRBJ2-1|TRBV2
ASRTPTSGYNEQF
>TRBJ2-7|TRBV2
ASSEDVYYEQY
>TRBJ2-4|TRBV2
ASSGQGGRKGY
>TRBJ1-1|TRBV6-5
ASSPQENTEAF
>TRBJ1-1|TRBV18
ASSSSDRAWGTEAF
>TRBJ2-1|TRBV5-8
ASSLEALASGLSSYNEQF